This T cell receptor (beta chain) was retrieved from a study of OX40 agonist ivuxolimab in advanced cancers. The data were produced by immunoSEQ multiplex PCR, yet TCRdb's version contains in-frame clones alone and is incomplete. The data show about 65,000 clones, roughly 84% seen once. With V trimmed by 9 bases and J by 5 bases, 6 bases remained unmatched. Germline V gene sequence: CDR1 LNHDA, CDR2 SQIVND (reference sequence). The CDR3 contains 13 residues. The V and J genes are TRBV19 and TRBJ2-2, with 7 nucleotides matching TRBD2. The sample in question was CD4+ or CD8+ T cells sorted from blood, obtained in a trial of the OX40 agonist ivuxolimab. The clonotype was recovered from an adult with an advanced solid tumor such as melanoma, head and neck, liver or kidney cancer. As DNA, the CDR3 is TGTGCCAGGGGGGGGGTGTATACCGGGGAGCTGTTTTTT. Encoded protein: CARGGVYTGELFF.